This record covers a single T cell receptor beta chain. Its antigen is currently unknown. Germline CDR1 and CDR2: MDHEN and SYDVKM. This CDR3 contains 15 residues. These data belong to a study of CXCR3-negative and CXCR3-positive naive CD8 T cells. Findings of the study overall: Whereas memory cells differed, naive CXCR3-negative and CXCR3-positive cells shared similar TRBV-TRBJ usage.

The study made its TRB cDNA libraries by 5' RACE, adding UMI labels. TCRdb reprocessed the 5' RACE reads and reports one entry per CDR3 protein, with no DNA. The listing contains about 90,000 distinct CDR3 sequences. The source of this sequence is a human donor in good health. Some clones in this sample may be carry-over from other donors' samples. This sequence joins TRBV28 and TRBJ1-3. Specimen: naive CXCR3- CD8+ T cells from blood. Subset in this sample: CD45RO-CCR7+CD27+CD95- naive CD8+ T cells lacking CXCR3 (TNR3-). The CDR3 protein is CASSLPGTSGNTIYF.